This T cell receptor beta chain was sequenced for a study of glioma-infiltrating T cells (TCRdb year 2016). Regarding the research as a whole: TCR alpha- and beta-chain repertoires were sequenced from glioma tissue, non-neoplastic brain tissue and matched peripheral blood mononuclear cells. Three low-grade glioma patients, roughly eight primary glioblastoma patients, and three non-glioma patients who contributed non-neoplastic brain tissue made up the paired cohort. Each tissue-infiltrating repertoire was compared with the same patient's peripheral blood repertoire to measure divergence between tissue and blood T-cell populations. Summary of the overall study and its limitations: Group comparisons rested on small numbers: three non-neoplastic, three low-grade glioma and fewer than 10 glioblastoma patients. Very few CDR3 sequences were found to be shared between tissue and blood, and this scarcity was attributed to high CDR3 diversity and limited sampling. VJ-independent divergence between tissue and blood was found to be below expectation in non-neoplastic patients but above expectation in all gliomas, particularly low-grade gliomas.

TCR alpha and beta CDR3 regions were amplified with the iRepertoire nested amplicon-rescue multiplex PCR (arm-PCR) platform from RNA. For one-step reverse transcription and amplification, about 95-400 ng of tissue mRNA or PBMC total RNA was used as input. Following bead purification, Illumina adapters were added by a secondary multiplex PCR, and libraries between 200 and 400 bp were gel-purified. Demultiplexing relied on internal 6-nucleotide barcodes carried by the libraries. Sequencing of the libraries was done on an Illumina MiSeq using 2x220 or 2x250 nucleotide paired-end reads. The study's own analysis went as follows. Paired reads were merged using FLASH 1.2.11 and were aligned to the GRCh37 human genome using BWA-MEM, after which TRA and TRB reads were extracted. V and J assignment used an IMGT-derived reference of cassette sequences and CDR3 motifs that included pseudogenes. Reads were translated in three frames, and productive CDR3s were defined by a C…FGXG motif without stop codons. Unique combinations of V-J cassette pair and CDR3 amino acid sequence were defined as clonotypes. Reads were filtered by Hamming distance, thresholded by each sample's sequence error rate in mapped regions. TCRdb took the public reads, trimmed them with fastp at Q25, ran MiXCR for clone calling and kept in-frame beta chains. Identical CDR3 protein sequences are pooled into one entry, listed with their most common genes and DNA. TCRdb assigned the V and J calls; the authors' analysis was not used. This sample is represented by more than 95,000 distinct CDR3 sequences; about 23% of them were singletons. Jointly, the top ten make up nearly 15% of the sample.

This clonotype was recorded many times. It has no known antigen specificity. No quality values exist for individual bases; no much larger clone is one base distant. CDR1 and CDR2, per the germline V gene, are MDHEN and SYDVKM. The CDR3 runs 18 amino acids, cysteine and phenylalanine included. Left in the record is the CDR3 DNA by itself, 54 bases read in frame from the first base. V is cut back by 1 base and J by 4 bases, with 8 bases in the junction unmatched. The rearranged segments are TRBV28 and TRBJ2-3; the junction holds 13 bases that match TRBD2. Sequencing was carried out using glioma tissue, nonneoplastic brain tissue, or PBMCs (not recorded which). The sequence derives from a human donor with low-grade glioma or glioblastoma, undergoing nonglioma brain surgery, or in good health (not recorded which). The DNA sequence reads TGTGCCAGCAGTTTATCCGAGACTAGCGGGAGGAGGGCAGATACGCAGTATTTT. Its protein product is CASSLSETSGRRADTQYF. The full variable domain, with segments outside the CDR3 supplied by the reference TRBV28 and TRBJ2-3 proteins, appears as DVKVTQSSRYLVKRTGEKVFLECVQDMDHENMFWYRQDPGLGLRLIYFSYDVKMKEKGDIPEGYSVSREKKERFSLILESASTNQTSMYLCASSLSETSGRRADTQYFGPGTRLTVL.